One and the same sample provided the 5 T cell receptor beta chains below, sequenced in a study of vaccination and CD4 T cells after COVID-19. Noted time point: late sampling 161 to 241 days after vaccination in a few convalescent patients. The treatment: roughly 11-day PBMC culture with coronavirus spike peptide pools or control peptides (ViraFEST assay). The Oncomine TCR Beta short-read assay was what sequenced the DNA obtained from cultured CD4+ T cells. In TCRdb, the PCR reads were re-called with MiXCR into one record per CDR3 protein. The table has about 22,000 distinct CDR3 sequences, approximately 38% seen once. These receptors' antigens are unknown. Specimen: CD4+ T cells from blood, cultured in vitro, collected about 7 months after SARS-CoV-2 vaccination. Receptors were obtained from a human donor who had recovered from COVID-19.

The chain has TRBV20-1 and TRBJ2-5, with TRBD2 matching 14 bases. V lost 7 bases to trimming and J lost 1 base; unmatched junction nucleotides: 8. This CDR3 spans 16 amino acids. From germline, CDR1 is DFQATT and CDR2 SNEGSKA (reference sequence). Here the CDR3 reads CSVTTSGRVLQETQYF. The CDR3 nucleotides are TGCAGTGTCACGACTAGCGGGAGGGTCCTCCAAGAGACCCAGTACTTC.

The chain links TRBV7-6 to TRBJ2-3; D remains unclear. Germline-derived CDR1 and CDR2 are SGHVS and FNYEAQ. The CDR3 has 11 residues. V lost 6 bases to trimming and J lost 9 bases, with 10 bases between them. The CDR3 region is CASSRGGTQYF. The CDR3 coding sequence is TGTGCCAGCAGTCGAGGCGGCACGCAGTATTTT.

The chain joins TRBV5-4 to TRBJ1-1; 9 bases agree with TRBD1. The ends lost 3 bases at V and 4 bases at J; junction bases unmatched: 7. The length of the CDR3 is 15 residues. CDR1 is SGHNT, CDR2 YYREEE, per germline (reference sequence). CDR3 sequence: CASSSGTGWGTEAFF. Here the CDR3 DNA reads TGTGCCAGCAGCTCCGGGACAGGGTGGGGCACTGAAGCTTTCTTT. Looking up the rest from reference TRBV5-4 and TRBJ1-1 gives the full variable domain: ETGVTQSPTHLIKTRGQQVTLRCSSQSGHNTVSWYQQALGQGPQFIFQYYREEENGRGNFPPRFSGLQFPNYSSELNVNALELDDSALYLCASSSGTGWGTEAFFGQGTRLTVV.

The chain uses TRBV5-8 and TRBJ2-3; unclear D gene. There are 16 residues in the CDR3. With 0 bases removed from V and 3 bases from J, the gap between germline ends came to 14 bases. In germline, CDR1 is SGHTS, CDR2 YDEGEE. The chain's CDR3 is CASSLAPDPRTDTQYF. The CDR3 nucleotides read TGTGCCAGCAGCTTGGCCCCGGACCCTCGGACAGATACGCAGTATTTT.

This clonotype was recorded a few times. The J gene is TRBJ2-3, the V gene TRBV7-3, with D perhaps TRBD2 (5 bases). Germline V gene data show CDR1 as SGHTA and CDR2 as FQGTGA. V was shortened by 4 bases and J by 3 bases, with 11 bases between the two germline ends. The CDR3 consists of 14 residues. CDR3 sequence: CASSSRLHTDTQYF. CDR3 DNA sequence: TGTGCCAGCAGCTCCCGACTACATACAGATACGCAGTATTTT.